This T cell receptor (beta chain) was captured in a study of cytomegalovirus exposure and HLA in healthy donors. Both 60 Vbeta primers and 13 Jbeta primers went into the PCR. The authors' processing: Roughly 11 million shared chains were among the roughly 80 million unique TCR beta chains that a later analysis counted. Libraries were prepared by immunoSEQ multiplex PCR; TCRdb keeps only in-frame clonotypes and omits some of them. V, J and clone size derive from that table, while D and trimming were established from the DNA sequence. The repertoire holds approximately 150,000 clones, with approximately 82% as singletons. With 3 bases clipped from V and 2 bases from J, the junction kept 10 bases outside the gene matches. The CDR3 spans 16 residues. The germline CDR1 and CDR2 sequences are MDHEN and SYDVKM.

The source is a middle-aged woman in good health and CMV-seronegative. The J gene is TRBJ2-7, the V gene TRBV28, with 7 bases aligning to TRBD2. Sequences were obtained from PBMCs. The CDR3 DNA reads as TGTGCCAGCAGTTTGTTAGGCCTAGCGGAGACCTACGAGCAGTACTTC. Translation gives CASSLLGLAETYEQYF.